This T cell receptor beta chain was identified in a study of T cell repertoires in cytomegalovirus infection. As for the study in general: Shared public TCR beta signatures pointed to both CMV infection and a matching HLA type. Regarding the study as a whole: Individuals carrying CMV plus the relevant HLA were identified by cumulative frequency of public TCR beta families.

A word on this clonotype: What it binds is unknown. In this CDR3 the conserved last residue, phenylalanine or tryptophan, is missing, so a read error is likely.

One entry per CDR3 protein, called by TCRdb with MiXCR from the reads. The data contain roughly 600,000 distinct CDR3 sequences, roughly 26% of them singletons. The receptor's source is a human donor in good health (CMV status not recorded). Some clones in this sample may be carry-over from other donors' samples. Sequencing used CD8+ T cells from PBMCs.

Here the CDR3 reads CASSLQIRGRDTGELFS. The CDR3 nucleotides are TGTGCCAGCAGTTTACAAATCCGGGGCAGGGACACCGGGGAGCTGTTTTCT. The rearrangement joins TRBV27 to TRBJ2-2; D possibly uses TRBD1 or TRBD2 (5 bases each). The germline V gene has CDR1 MNHEY and CDR2 SMNVEV (reference sequence). The length of the CDR3 is 17 residues. V lost 2 bases and J lost 3, with 16 bases in between.